One and the same sample provided the 28 T cell receptor beta chains below, sequenced in a study of vaccination effects on CD4 cells after COVID-19. Antigens for these TCRs are unknown. Sequencing was preceded by expansion of antigen-specific CD4+ T cells with viral peptide pools in the ViraFEST assay. Culturing for more than 9 days preceded CD4+ T cell isolation. Neither prior SARS-CoV-2 infection nor positive nucleocapsid antibodies were present in the vaccine recipients. Only in-frame clones appear in the TCRdb table, and some are missing; sequencing was by immunoSEQ multiplex PCR. The table has tens of thousands of clones, more than 75% seen once. The sample consisted of CD4+ T cells from PBMCs cultured with HCoV-OC43 spike peptides, taken before COVID-19 vaccination. Regarding subset: HCoV-OC43 spike overlapping peptide pool stimulation. These receptors all stem from a human donor who received a COVID-19 vaccine.

The chain carries TRBV6-5 and TRBJ2-3; D might be TRBD1 or TRBD2, each matching 5 bases. The length of the CDR3 is 15 residues. Germline CDR1 is MNHEY and CDR2 is SVGAGI. Trimming left V 6 bases short and J 7 bases short, with 20 bases between. CDR3 loop: CASSLTRGTQNTQYF. CDR3 nucleotides: TGTGCCAGCAGCTTGACCCGGGGCACACAAAATACGCAGTATTTT.

V is TRBV6-1 and J is TRBJ2-7; no firm D call. V lost 1 base and J 4 bases, leaving 8 bases between the germline ends. Germline-derived CDR1 and CDR2 are MNHNS and SASEGT. The CDR3 totals 13 residues. The CDR3 DNA follows: TGTGCCAGCAGTGAAGTACTTAAGTACGAGCAGTACGTC. Residues: CASSEVLKYEQYV.

This clone has just a few counts. The chain is built from TRBV9 and TRBJ2-3; D is unclear. The germline CDR1 and CDR2 sequences are SGDLS and YYNGEE. V lost 4 bases to trimming and J lost 2 bases, with 11 bases between them. CDR3 length equals 14 residues. The CDR3 DNA follows: TGTGCCAGCAGCCCGGCGACCGCCACAGATACGCAGTATTTT. Translation: CASSPATATDTQYF. Full variable domain (outside the CDR3, taken from reference TRBV9 and TRBJ2-3): DSGVTQTPKHLITATGQRVTLRCSPRSGDLSVYWYQQSLDQGLQFLIQYYNGEERAKGNILERFSAQQFPDLHSELNLSSLELGDSALYFCASSPATATDTQYFGPGTRLTVL.

The chain combines TRBV5-1 with TRBJ2-1; D is ambiguous. The CDR3 consists of 13 residues. The germline CDR1 and CDR2 sequences are SGHRS and YFSETQ. Trimming pared 1 base from V and 3 bases from J, leaving 5 bases between. The CDR3 protein is CASSLPNYNEQFF. The CDR3 DNA sequence: TGCGCCAGCAGCTTGCCCAACTACAATGAGCAGTTCTTC.

The V gene is TRBV19, the J gene TRBJ1-2, with a possible D match to TRBD1 (5 bases). Germline-derived CDR1 and CDR2 are LNHDA and SQIVND (reference sequence). CDR3 size: 14 residues. Trimming left V 7 bases short and J 3 bases short, with 15 bases between. The CDR3 DNA reads as TGTGCCAGTAATCAACAGGCCGCCGACTATGGCTACACCTTC. It specifies CASNQQAADYGYTF. Full variable domain (rest looked up from reference TRBV19 and TRBJ1-2): DGGITQSPKYLFRKEGQNVTLSCEQNLNHDAMYWYRQDPGQGLRLIYYSQIVNDFQKGDIAEGYSVSREKKESFPLTVTSAQKNPTAFYLCASNQQAADYGYTFGSGTRLTVV.

V gene TRBV3-1 (or the pseudogene TRBV3-2) combines with J gene TRBJ2-5; a possible D gene is TRBD2 (5 bases). The CDR3 covers 15 residues. The germline V gene has CDR1 LGHDT and CDR2 YNNKEL (reference sequence). V shed 0 bases and J shed 5 bases, with 13 bases lying between them. CDR3 amino acids: CASSQEYARRETQYF. The CDR3 DNA sequence: TGTGCCAGCAGCCAAGAGTATGCAAGGAGGGAGACCCAGTACTTC.

The chain employs TRBV3-1 (or the pseudogene TRBV3-2) and TRBJ1-2; D remains ambiguous. The V end lost 3 bases, the J end lost 4 bases, and 15 bases lay between the germline ends. In germline, CDR1 is LGHDT, CDR2 YNNKEL (reference sequence). The CDR3 loop spans 15 amino acids. The CDR3 sequence: CASSQASVVGYGYTF. The DNA for the CDR3 is TGTGCCAGCAGCCAGGCCTCTGTGGTTGGCTATGGCTACACCTTC.

This chain links TRBV28 with TRBJ2-1; 7 bases are shared with TRBD1. V was clipped by 5 bases and J by 5 bases; unmatched bases: 18. The CDR3 has 18 residues. Germline CDR1 reads MDHEN; CDR2 reads SYDVKM. The CDR3 protein is CASSRSTGLGSLDNEQFF. In DNA, the CDR3 is TGTGCCAGCAGTCGCTCGACAGGGTTGGGCTCACTTGACAATGAGCAGTTCTTC.

This chain uses TRBV19 with TRBJ2-3, with no clear D. The germline V and J ends were trimmed by 8 bases and 0 bases, with 12 bases remaining between them. This CDR3 has 14 amino acids. Germline-derived CDR1 and CDR2 are LNHDA and SQIVND (reference sequence). CDR3 protein: CASAQGRSTDTQYF. CDR3 sequence (DNA): TGTGCCAGTGCACAAGGGCGGAGCACAGATACGCAGTATTTT.

The V call is TRBV19, the J call TRBJ1-1; D ambiguous. This CDR3 contains 14 residues. Germline V gives CDR1 LNHDA, CDR2 SQIVND (reference sequence). V shed 5 bases and J shed 10 bases, with 20 bases lying between them. The CDR3 protein is CASSLRIQYLGAFF. The CDR3 coding sequence is TGTGCCAGTAGTTTACGCATACAGTACCTCGGAGCTTTCTTT.

The rearrangement links TRBV7-8 to TRBJ2-5; 9 bases are a match to TRBD2. The CDR3 loop spans 15 amino acids. Trimming cost V 3 bases and J 5 bases; bases outside gene matches: 7. Germline V gene lookup returns CDR1 SGHVS and CDR2 FQNEAQ. The CDR3 is CASSFSGGGGETQYF. CDR3 DNA sequence: TGTGCCAGCAGCTTTAGCGGGGGTGGAGGGGAGACCCAGTACTTC.

The rearrangement uses TRBV18 and TRBJ1-4; TRBD1 aligns across 8 bases. The CDR3 covers 14 residues. The J segment lost 5 bases and the V segment lost 4 bases, leaving 3 bases of the junction unmatched. Germline V CDR1 and CDR2: KGHSH, LQKENI. The CDR3 here is CASSLDRGNEKLFF. The CDR3 bases are TGTGCCAGCTCACTCGACAGGGGAAATGAAAAACTGTTTTTT.

V gene TRBV5-1 combines with J gene TRBJ2-5; D is unclear. V lost 1 base and J 5 bases, leaving 12 bases between the germline ends. The CDR3 is 14 residues long. Germline V gene data show CDR1 as SGHRS and CDR2 as YFSETQ. For the CDR3, the DNA is TGCGCCAGCAGCTTGTTCGGCGGAGCGGAGACCCAGTACTTC. It codes for CASSLFGGAETQYF.

The gene calls are TRBV6-5 and TRBJ1-1; D is unclear. CDR1 is MNHEY and CDR2 is SVGAGI in the germline V gene. V lost 5 bases and J lost 1, with 8 bases in between. The CDR3 runs to 13 residues. The DNA for the CDR3 is TGTGCCAGCAGTAGAAACAGGAACACTGAAGCTTTCTTT. Encoded protein: CASSRNRNTEAFF.

The CDR3 spells CASSQQGAQAYGYTF. The CDR3 DNA sequence: TGTGCCAGCAGCCAACAGGGGGCCCAGGCATATGGCTACACCTTC. The chain recombines TRBV14 with TRBJ1-2; 8 nucleotides match TRBD1. Germline V gives CDR1 SGHDN, CDR2 FVKESK. CDR3 length equals 15 residues. V lost 2 bases and J lost 5; bases outside the gene matches: 7.

Here the CDR3 reads CASSRTGTGAYEQYV. The CDR3 DNA reads as TGTGCCAGCAGCAGGACCGGGACAGGAGCCTACGAGCAGTACGTC. This chain links TRBV6-5 with TRBJ2-7; 8 nucleotides line up with TRBD1. Germline V gene sequence: CDR1 MNHEY, CDR2 SVGAGI. This CDR3 comprises 15 residues. With 6 bases clipped from V and 2 bases from J, the junction kept 9 bases outside the gene matches.

V is TRBV30 and J is TRBJ1-5; the D gene is possibly TRBD1 (5 bases). V gave up 3 bases and J gave up 7 bases, with 19 bases separating them. Per germline, CDR1 GTSNPN and CDR2 SVGIG (reference sequence). The CDR3 is made up of 15 amino acids. CDR3 sequence: CAWSRTGRVRQPQHF. The CDR3 DNA is TGTGCCTGGAGCCGAACCGGCAGGGTGAGGCAGCCCCAGCATTTT.

V gene TRBV14 combines with J gene TRBJ2-6; TRBD1 or TRBD2 may be the D gene (5 bases each). The germline V gene encodes CDR1 SGHDN and CDR2 FVKESK. V dropped 1 base and J dropped 0 bases, with 19 bases sitting between them. The CDR3 sequence is 20 residues long. CDR3 sequence (DNA): TGTGCCAGCAGCCAAGTAGATCAGTGGGGACGCCTCTCTGGGGCCAACGTCCTGACTTTC. It translates to CASSQVDQWGRLSGANVLTF.

The chain recombines TRBV5-1 with TRBJ2-1; D tentatively fits TRBD1 or TRBD2 (5 bases each). CDR3 length: 16 residues. CDR1 and CDR2 from the germline V gene are SGHRS and YFSETQ. V was clipped by 4 bases and J by 0 bases, with 14 bases between them. The CDR3 region has the DNA TGCGCCAGCAGCCAGGGTGGTACTAGCTCCTACAATGAGCAGTTCTTC. It yields the protein CASSQGGTSSYNEQFF.

V and J are TRBV7-2 and TRBJ1-4, with D possibly matching TRBD1 (5 bases). CDR1 SGHTA and CDR2 FQGNSA come from the germline V gene. This CDR3 is 16 amino acids long. The V end lost 3 bases, the J end lost 4 bases, and 15 bases lay between the germline ends. Here the CDR3 DNA reads TGTGCCAGCAGCTTTGGTTCAGGGATCCTTAATGAAAAACTGTTTTTT. Translation gives CASSFGSGILNEKLFF.

The J gene is TRBJ1-6, the V gene TRBV2; D perhaps matches TRBD1 (6 bases). V lost 8 bases and J lost 4, with 15 bases in between. This CDR3 region has 15 residues. Germline CDR1 and CDR2: SNHLY and FYNNEI. CDR3 in amino acids: CASSPWQGYNSPLHF. The CDR3 DNA sequence: TGTGCCAGCTCCCCCTGGCAGGGGTATAATTCACCCCTCCACTTT. The full variable domain, rest sourced from reference TRBV2 and TRBJ1-6, is EPEVTQTPSHQVTQMGQEVILRCVPISNHLYFYWYRQILGQKVEFLVSFYNNEISEKSEIFDDQFSVERPDGSNFTLKIRSTKLEDSAMYFCASSPWQGYNSPLHFGNGTRLTVT.

This clone was observed a handful of times. The V call is TRBV5-4, the J call TRBJ2-5; D not resolved. CDR3 length: 13 residues. V was clipped by 4 bases and J by 5 bases, with 12 bases between them. Germline CDR1 and CDR2: SGHNT and YYREEE (reference sequence). CDR3 nucleotide sequence: TGTGCCAGCAGCACCCCAAACAGCGAGACCCAGTACTTC. The encoded protein is CASSTPNSETQYF.

The J gene is TRBJ2-1, the V gene TRBV19, with D tentatively TRBD2 (7 bases). CDR1 and CDR2 (germline): LNHDA, SQIVND (reference sequence). The V gene lost 5 bases and the J gene lost 9 bases, with 23 bases spanning the gap. The CDR3 runs to 16 residues. The CDR3: CASSSPGGPTGREQFF. In nucleotides, the CDR3 is TGTGCCAGTAGTTCCCCCGGGGGGCCGACGGGCCGTGAGCAGTTCTTC.

In this sample, this clone turned up a few times. This chain links TRBV10-3 with TRBJ1-5, with D possibly TRBD1 on 6 matching bases. The V gene lost 2 bases and the J gene lost 2 bases, with 13 bases spanning the gap. Germline CDR1 is ENHRY and CDR2 is SYGVKD. This CDR3 has 16 residues. CDR3 sequence (DNA): TGTGCCATCAGTGAGCACGGGGACATGGGCAATCAGCCCCAGCATTTT. This encodes CAISEHGDMGNQPQHF.

V usage is TRBV21-1 and J usage is TRBJ2-3; the listed D gene, TRBD2, was not tested against the DNA. TRBV21-1 is given as a pseudogene. CDR3 length: 18 amino acids. This chain's CDR3 is CASNKGGDFTREADTQYF. CDR3 coding DNA: TGTGCCAGCAACAAGGGGGGGGACTTCACAAGAGAGGCAGATACGCAGTATTTT.

The V gene is TRBV15, the J gene TRBJ1-2, with 7 bases fitting TRBD1. CDR3 length: 14 residues. Trimming at V came to 4 bases and at J to 5 bases, leaving 7 bases not matched to a gene. The germline CDR1 and CDR2 sequences are LNHNV and YYDKDF (reference sequence). The CDR3 region is CATSKETGRYGYTF. The CDR3 DNA is TGTGCCACCAGCAAGGAGACAGGGAGGTATGGCTACACCTTC.

The V call is TRBV9, the J call TRBJ2-2; 14 positions agree with TRBD2. The trim removed 4 bases at V and 3 bases at J, leaving 14 bases unmatched. The CDR3 loop spans 20 amino acids. Germline V gene data show CDR1 as SGDLS and CDR2 as YYNGEE. The CDR3 spells CASSLQAPGLAGVYTGELFF. CDR3 coding DNA: TGTGCCAGCAGCCTTCAAGCCCCGGGACTAGCGGGGGTATACACCGGGGAGCTGTTTTTT.

CDR3 DNA: TGTGCCAGCAGCGTAGCGTCCCTAGGGGGGGATACGCAGTATTTT. Its translation: CASSVASLGGDTQYF. The chain is built from TRBV9 and TRBJ2-3; either TRBD1 or TRBD2 may supply D (6 bases each). CDR3 length: 15 residues. In germline, CDR1 is SGDLS, CDR2 YYNGEE. Deletions cut 0 bases from V and 6 bases from J, with 14 bases between.